These 8 T cell receptor beta chains were sequenced from one sample in a study of blood T cells in healthy people across ages. A second PCR of 7 to 11 cycles used a sample-barcoded 5' primer and a J-beta primer mix. TCRdb analysed the 5' RACE reads with MiXCR anew, one entry per CDR3 protein. The sample lists 1.5 million or so distinct CDR3 sequences, around 40% occurring once. Source material: blood. The receptors derive from a woman younger than 30 in good health.

The chain uses TRBV5-1 and TRBJ2-5, with D unclear. This CDR3 is built from 14 residues. The V end lost 3 bases, the J end lost 5 bases, and 14 bases lay between the germline ends. Germline V gene data show CDR1 as SGHRS and CDR2 as YFSETQ. As DNA, the CDR3 is TGCGCCAGCAGCTACCGAGATCTGGCGGAGACCCAGTACTTC. Protein product: CASSYRDLAETQYF.

This clonotype showed up just a few times. The J gene is TRBJ1-2, the V gene TRBV24-1; 8 nucleotides agree with TRBD1. J lost 4 bases, V lost 6 bases, and 9 bases had no gene match. The germline V gene has CDR1 KGHDR and CDR2 SFDVKD. The CDR3 consists of 15 residues. CDR3 sequence (DNA): TGTGCCACCAGTTCCGGGACAGGAACCTTCTATGGCTACACCTTC. Translated, it gives CATSSGTGTFYGYTF.

The rearrangement joins TRBV11-2 to TRBJ1-1; TRBD1 aligns across 11 bases. V lost 5 bases and J lost 4; bases outside the gene matches: 9. The CDR3 runs to 16 residues. From germline, CDR1 is SGHAT and CDR2 FQNNGV. The CDR3: CASSAWDRGKGTEAFF. CDR3 coding DNA: TGTGCCAGCAGCGCCTGGGACAGGGGGAAGGGCACTGAAGCTTTCTTT.

At least ten counts were recorded for this clonotype. The chain is built from TRBV27 and TRBJ1-5; D is uncertain. The V gene lost 1 base and the J gene lost 3 bases, with 7 bases spanning the gap. The CDR3 contains 14 residues. Germline lookup yields CDR1 MNHEY and CDR2 SMNVEV (reference sequence). CDR3 residues: CASSLYGNNQPQHF. DNA of the CDR3: TGTGCCAGCAGTTTATATGGCAACAATCAGCCCCAGCATTTT.

The chain carries TRBV5-1 and TRBJ1-2; D is unresolved. Trimming took 0 bases from V and 0 from J, leaving 12 bases between them. This CDR3 contains 16 residues. Germline CDR1 is SGHRS and CDR2 is YFSETQ. As DNA, the CDR3 is TGCGCCAGCAGCTTGGATGCGCGACATACTAACTATGGCTACACCTTC. It specifies CASSLDARHTNYGYTF.

This rearrangement joins TRBV11-2 to TRBJ2-5; 7 nucleotides align to TRBD1. The assigned J gene may be wrong: the sequence end matches TRBJ2-7 better. This CDR3 contains 15 residues. Germline CDR1 reads SGHAT; CDR2 reads FQNNGV. The CDR3 spells CASSLAGQAVCEQYF. Written as DNA, the CDR3 is TGTGCCAGCAGCTTAGCCGGACAGGCGGTCTGCGAGCAGTACTTC.

V is TRBV29-1 and J is TRBJ2-7; 9 positions match TRBD1. The DNA end lines up better with TRBJ2-5; the J call may be wrong. Per the germline V gene, CDR1 is SQVTM and CDR2 is ANQGSEA. The CDR3 loop spans 12 amino acids. The CDR3 is CSTDRGTETQYF. CDR3 sequence (DNA): TGCAGCACGGACAGGGGAACGGAGACCCAGTACTTC.

The chain has TRBV4-2 and TRBJ2-7; TRBD2 aligns across 10 bases. CDR3 length: 15 residues. Germline V gives CDR1 LGHNA, CDR2 YNFKEQ. After removal of 3 bases from V and 0 bases from J, the junction contained 2 bases not matched to a gene. The chain's CDR3 is CASSHQREGSYEQYF. CDR3 sequence (DNA): TGTGCCAGCAGCCACCAGCGGGAGGGCTCCTACGAGCAGTACTTC.